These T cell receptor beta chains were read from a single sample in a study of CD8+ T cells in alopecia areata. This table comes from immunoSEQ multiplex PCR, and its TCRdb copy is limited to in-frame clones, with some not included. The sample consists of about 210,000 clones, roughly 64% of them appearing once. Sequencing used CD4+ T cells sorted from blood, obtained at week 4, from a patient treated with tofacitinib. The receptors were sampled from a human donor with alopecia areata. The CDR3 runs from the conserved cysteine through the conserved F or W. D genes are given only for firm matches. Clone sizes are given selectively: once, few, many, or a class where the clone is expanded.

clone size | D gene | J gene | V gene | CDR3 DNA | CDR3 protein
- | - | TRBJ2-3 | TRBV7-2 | TGTGCCAGCAGCTCCCGGACAGCCACAGATACGCAGTATTTT | CASSSRTATDTQYF
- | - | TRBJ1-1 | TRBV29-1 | TGCAGCCCCTACCCAACTGAAGCTTTCTTT | CSPYPTEAFF
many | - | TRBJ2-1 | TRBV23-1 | TGCGCCAGCAGTTCCGAAGTGGGGCACACAGGGTCTGGCTACAATGAGCAGTTCTTC | CASSSEVGHTGSGYNEQFF
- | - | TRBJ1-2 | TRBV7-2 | TGTGCCAGCAGCTTAACCCAGGAGGCTAGGTATGGCTACACCTTC | CASSLTQEARYGYTF
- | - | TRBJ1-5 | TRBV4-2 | TGTGCCAGCAGCCAAGATACGGCAGGTCAACAGCCCCAGCATTTT | CASSQDTAGQQPQHF
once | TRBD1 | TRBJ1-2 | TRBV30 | TGTGCCTGGACCCTCGACAGGGTCTATGGCTACACCTTC | CAWTLDRVYGYTF
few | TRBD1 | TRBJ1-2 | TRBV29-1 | TGCAGCAGTACAGGGGGCTTTGGCTACACCTTC | CSSTGGFGYTF
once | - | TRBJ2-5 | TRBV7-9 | TGTGCCAGCAGCCTCAGGGGAGTCGAAGAGACCCAGTACTTC | CASSLRGVEETQYF
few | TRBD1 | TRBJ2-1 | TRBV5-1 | TGCGCCAGCAGCTTGGGGACAGGGGGCTCTTTGAGCTCCTACAATGAGCAGTTCTTC | CASSLGTGGSLSSYNEQFF
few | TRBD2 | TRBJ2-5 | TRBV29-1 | TGCAGCGTTGTTCCCGGGACTAGGCAAGAGACCCAGTACTTC | CSVVPGTRQETQYF
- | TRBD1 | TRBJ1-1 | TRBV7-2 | TGTGCCAGCAGCCGAAGCGGGACAGCTGAAGCTTTCTTT | CASSRSGTAEAFF
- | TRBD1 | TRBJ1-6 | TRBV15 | TGTGCCACCAGCAGAGCAGGGGACAGGGTAACTTCACCCCTCCACTTT | CATSRAGDRVTSPLHF
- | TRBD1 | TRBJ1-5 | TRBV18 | TGTGCCAGCTCACCTATAGGGGGGACAGATACGCAGCATTTT | CASSPIGGTDTQHF
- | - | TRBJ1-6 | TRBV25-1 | TGTGCCAGTGCCGGGGATAATTCACCCCTCCACTTT | CASAGDNSPLHF
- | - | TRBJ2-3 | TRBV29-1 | TGCAGCGTTGAAGGGAGGGGGGGTAAGACAGATACGCAGTATTTT | CSVEGRGGKTDTQYF
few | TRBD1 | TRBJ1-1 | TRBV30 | TGTGCCTGGAGTCCCAGGACAGGGCGACGGATGAACACTGAAGCTTTCTTT | CAWSPRTGRRMNTEAFF
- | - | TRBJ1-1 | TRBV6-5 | TGTGCCAGCCTCCTAAGCGCCGTGAACACTGAAGCTTTCTTT | CASLLSAVNTEAFF
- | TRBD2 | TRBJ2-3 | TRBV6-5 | TGTGCCAGCACCCCGGGGGGGGATACGCAGTATTTT | CASTPGGDTQYF
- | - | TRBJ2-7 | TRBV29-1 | TGCAGCGTCTGGGGGACCTACGAGCAGTACTTC | CSVWGTYEQYF
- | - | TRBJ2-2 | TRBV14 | TGTACCAGCAGCCAGCTTGATCAAAGCGGGGAGCTGTTTTTT | CTSSQLDQSGELFF
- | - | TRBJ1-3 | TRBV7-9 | TGTGCCAGCAGCTTAAGTGGAAACACCATATATTTT | CASSLSGNTIYF
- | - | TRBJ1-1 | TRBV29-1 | TGCAGCGGCCTATTCAACAGGGTGAACACTGAAGCTTTCTTT | CSGLFNRVNTEAFF
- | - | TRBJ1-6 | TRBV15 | TGTGCCACCAGCAGAGGACAGCAGAATAATTCACCCCTCCACTTT | CATSRGQQNNSPLHF
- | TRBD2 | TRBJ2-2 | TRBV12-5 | TGTGCTAGTGGTTTCCGACTAGCGGGGGGGAACACCGGGGAGCTGTTTTTT | CASGFRLAGGNTGELFF
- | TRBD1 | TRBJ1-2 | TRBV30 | TGTGCCTGGAGTGCGGGACAGGGCCCCTATGGCTACACCTTC | CAWSAGQGPYGYTF
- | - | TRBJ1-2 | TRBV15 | TGTGCCACCAGCAGAACCGGGACCGATTATGGCTACACCTTC | CATSRTGTDYGYTF
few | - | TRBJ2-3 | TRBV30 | TGTGCCTGGAGTCGGGACAGCACAGATACGCAGTATTTT | CAWSRDSTDTQYF
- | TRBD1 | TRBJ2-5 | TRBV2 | TGTGCCAGCAGCAGGACAGGGGAAGAGACCCAGTACTTC | CASSRTGEETQYF
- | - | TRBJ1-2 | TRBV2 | TGTGCCAGCAGTGAAGCTGGAACAGGGTCCTATGGCTACACCTTC | CASSEAGTGSYGYTF
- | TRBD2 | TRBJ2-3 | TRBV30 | TGTGCCTGGAGTTGGGGACTAGCGGGGGATAAAAGCACAGATACGCAGTATTTT | CAWSWGLAGDKSTDTQYF
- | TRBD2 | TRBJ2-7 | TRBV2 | TGTGCCAGCAGTGAGGGCGGGGGGGCCTACGAGCAGTACTTC | CASSEGGGAYEQYF
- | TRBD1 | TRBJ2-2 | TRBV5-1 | TGCGCCAGCAGCTTGGAGGGCAGGGGGACCGGGGAGCTGTTTTTT | CASSLEGRGTGELFF
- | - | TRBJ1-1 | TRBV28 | TGTGCCACCATCGACGTGTTGAACACTGAAGCTTTCTTT | CATIDVLNTEAFF
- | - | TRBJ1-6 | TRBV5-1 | TGCGCCAGCAGGCAAGACCCGGGACGGATTAATTCACCCCTCCACTTT | CASRQDPGRINSPLHF
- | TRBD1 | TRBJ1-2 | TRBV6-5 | TGTGCCAGCAGTTACCGGGACAGATCCTATGGCTACACCTTC | CASSYRDRSYGYTF
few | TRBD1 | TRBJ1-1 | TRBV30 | TGTGCCTGGAGCCGGACAGGGGGCGGGTCAGCTTTCTTT | CAWSRTGGGSAFF
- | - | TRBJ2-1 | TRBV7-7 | TGTGCTAGCAGCTTAGCGCGGGGAAACAATGAGCAGTTCTTC | CASSLARGNNEQFF
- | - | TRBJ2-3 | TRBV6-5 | TGTGCCAGCAGTTCCCGACCCGCCGCTACAGATACGCAGTATTTT | CASSSRPAATDTQYF
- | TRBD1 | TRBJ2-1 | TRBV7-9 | TGTGCCAGCAGCTTAGGGCAGGGGGCCTACAATGAGCAGTTCTTC | CASSLGQGAYNEQFF
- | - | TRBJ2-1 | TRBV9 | TGTGCCAGCGCAAGGGGTGGGTCGATCTCCAATGAGCAGTTCTTC | CASARGGSISNEQFF
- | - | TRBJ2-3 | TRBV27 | TGTGCCAGCTCTCGGCCGACAGATACGCAGTATTTT | CASSRPTDTQYF
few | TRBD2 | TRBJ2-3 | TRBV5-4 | TGTGCCAACTCCCTAGCGGGGGTCACAGATACGCAGTATTTT | CANSLAGVTDTQYF
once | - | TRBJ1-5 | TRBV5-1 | TGCGCCAGCAGCTTGGCGGGTGGGAATCAGCCCCAGCATTTT | CASSLAGGNQPQHF
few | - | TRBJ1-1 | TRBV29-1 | TGCAGCGTCGCGGGGTTTATGAACACTGAAGCTTTCTTT | CSVAGFMNTEAFF